This passage covers 27 T cell receptor beta chains from one sample sequenced in a study of identical twins. TCRdb recomputed calls from the 5' RACE reads with MiXCR, one row per CDR3 protein. This table holds about 720 distinct CDR3 sequences, around 60% found once. The sequenced sample was CD4+ T cells sorted from blood. These receptor sequences come from a woman under 30 in good health. This table probably holds off-target reads from a library built for another chain.

CDR3 in amino acids: CASSPGRNTGELFF. The CDR3, as DNA: TGTGCCAGCAGCCCTGGACGGAACACCGGGGAGCTGTTTTTT. V usage is TRBV5-4 and J usage is TRBJ2-2; D remains ambiguous. V was trimmed by 4 bases and J by 1 base, leaving 8 bases between them. Germline V lookup: CDR1 SGHNT, CDR2 YYREEE (reference sequence). The CDR3 is 14 residues long.

This clonotype was detected only a few times. CDR3 loop: CASSPPNRALAKNIQYF. Here the CDR3 DNA reads TGTGCCAGCTCACCCCCGAACAGGGCTCTAGCCAAAAACATTCAGTACTTC. The chain carries TRBV18 and TRBJ2-4; a possible D gene is TRBD1 (6 bases). In germline, CDR1 is KGHSH, CDR2 LQKENI. Trimming shortened V by 3 bases and J by 0 bases, and 15 bases separated the two germline ends. The CDR3 is 17 amino acids.

This chain joins TRBV19 and TRBJ2-3; 8 positions match TRBD2. The CDR3 has 15 amino acids. Germline V gene lookup returns CDR1 LNHDA and CDR2 SQIVND (reference sequence). The V segment lost 4 bases and the J segment 3 bases; nucleotides outside the gene matches: 6. The CDR3 region is CASSSSGTRTDTQYF. The CDR3 DNA reads as TGTGCCAGTAGTAGTAGCGGGACAAGGACAGATACGCAGTATTTT.

The CDR3 loop is CSVEGQGPGELFF. DNA of the CDR3: TGCAGCGTTGAGGGACAGGGGCCCGGGGAGCTGTTTTTT. The rearrangement uses TRBV29-1 and TRBJ2-2, with 10 positions matching TRBD1. V lost 3 bases, J lost 6 bases, and 1 base stayed unmatched. The CDR3 consists of 13 residues. Germline loops: CDR1 SQVTM, CDR2 ANQGSEA.

V gene TRBV29-1 combines with J gene TRBJ2-7; TRBD1 matches at 9 bases. Germline-derived CDR1 and CDR2 are SQVTM and ANQGSEA. V shed 3 bases and J 3 bases; nucleotides not matched to a gene: 3. The CDR3 loop spans 13 amino acids. The CDR3 sequence is CSVEGQGHYEQYF. The CDR3 DNA reads as TGCAGCGTTGAGGGACAGGGCCACTACGAGCAGTACTTC.

This clonotype turned up a few times. J is TRBJ1-5 and V is TRBV12-3 or TRBV12-4, with 7 bases aligning to TRBD1. With V trimmed by 3 bases and J by 6 bases, 5 bases remained unmatched. This CDR3 has 14 residues. This chain's CDR3 is CASSFGTVRQPQHF. The CDR3 DNA sequence: TGTGCCAGCAGTTTCGGGACAGTGCGTCAGCCCCAGCATTTT.

The J gene is TRBJ1-3, the V gene TRBV7-9; a possible D gene is TRBD1 (5 bases). CDR1 SEHNR and CDR2 FQNEAQ come from the germline V gene (reference sequence). CDR3 size: 16 residues. V lost 1 base to trimming and J lost 4 bases, with 14 bases between them. CDR3 coding DNA: TGTGCCAGCAGCTTAGTGGCAGGGACTTCGGGAAACACCATATATTTT. Its protein product is CASSLVAGTSGNTIYF.

The sample holds a few counts of this clonotype. This chain uses TRBV3-1 with TRBJ1-1; no reliable D call. CDR1 is LGHDT and CDR2 is YNNKEL in the germline V gene (reference sequence). The CDR3 is 14 amino acids. V was trimmed by 1 base and J by 1 base, leaving 7 bases between them. For the CDR3, the DNA is TGTGCCAGCAGCCAAGGTCTGGAGAACACTGAAGCTTTCTTT. This sequence encodes CASSQGLENTEAFF.

The chain has TRBV11-3 and TRBJ1-1; D is unclear. The CDR3 totals 14 residues. Trimming cost V 0 bases and J 4 bases, with 9 bases left between them. Per the germline V gene, CDR1 is SGHNT and CDR2 is YENEEA. The chain's CDR3 is CASSLEGAGTEAFF. DNA of the CDR3: TGTGCCAGCAGCTTAGAAGGTGCCGGCACTGAAGCTTTCTTT.

The chain has TRBV7-8 and TRBJ2-2; a possible D gene is TRBD2 (5 bases). This CDR3 is built from 13 residues. Trimming left V 5 bases short and J 6 bases short, with 10 bases between. Germline CDR1 reads SGHVS; CDR2 reads FQNEAQ. CDR3 nucleotide sequence: TGTGCCAGCAGCCAAAATAGCGCCGGGGAGCTGTTTTTT. It specifies CASSQNSAGELFF.

The CDR3 DNA reads TGTGCCAGCAGCTTTTATCGGGCGGAAGAGCAGTTCTTC. Its protein product is CASSFYRAEEQFF. The chain employs TRBV12-1 and TRBJ2-1; TRBD1 was called by the table and not checked on the DNA. TRBV12-1 is marked as a pseudogene. The CDR3 extends over 13 amino acids.

The chain employs TRBV29-1 and TRBJ1-1, with a tentative D call TRBD1 (5 bases). Between the trimmed V and J ends, which lost 7 bases and 1 base, there was a span of 10 bases. Germline CDR1 is SQVTM and CDR2 is ANQGSEA. The CDR3 loop spans 12 amino acids. CDR3 amino acids: CSAHGGNTEAFF. For the CDR3, the DNA is TGCAGCGCCCACGGGGGGAACACTGAAGCTTTCTTT.

This sequence joins TRBV23-1 and TRBJ2-1; 10 bases are a match to TRBD2. TRBV23-1 is identified as an open reading frame with a role that is uncertain. The CDR3 runs 19 residues. The J segment lost 0 bases and the V segment lost 2 bases, leaving 10 bases of the junction unmatched. In DNA form, the CDR3 reads TGCGCCAGCAGTCAACACTCGGGACTAGCGCCTAGCTCCTACAATGAGCAGTTCTTC. Protein product: CASSQHSGLAPSSYNEQFF.

The rearrangement uses TRBV20-1 and TRBJ1-6; D not resolved. This CDR3 spans 16 amino acids. Germline V lookup: CDR1 DFQATT, CDR2 SNEGSKA (reference sequence). Trimming took off 6 bases at V and 10 bases at J, with 25 bases between the two ends. This CDR3 is CSAQTLTHGLGSPLHF. For the CDR3, the DNA is TGCAGTGCCCAGACTCTGACACACGGTTTAGGCTCACCCCTCCACTTT.

This clonotype has only a few counts. This chain links TRBV6-5 with TRBJ2-3; D perhaps matches TRBD1 (5 bases). Germline CDR1 reads MNHEY; CDR2 reads SVGAGI. Trimming took off 5 bases at V and 3 bases at J, with 6 bases between the two ends. This CDR3 spans 12 amino acids. The CDR3 protein is CASSRGTDTQYF. The CDR3 DNA sequence: TGTGCCAGCAGTAGGGGTACAGATACGCAGTATTTT.

In this sample, this clonotype turned up once. J is TRBJ2-2 and V is TRBV5-1; the D gene could be TRBD1 or TRBD2 (5 bases each). V lost 0 bases to trimming and J lost 4 bases, with 13 bases between them. This CDR3 contains 16 residues. Germline lookup yields CDR1 SGHRS and CDR2 YFSETQ. CDR3 in DNA: TGCGCCAGCAGCTTGGAAGCCAGGGCGGGCACCGGGGAGCTGTTTTTT. This codes for CASSLEARAGTGELFF.

This chain uses TRBV19 with TRBJ2-2; D possibly uses TRBD1 or TRBD2 (5 bases each). The CDR3 runs to 12 residues. Trimming took 8 bases from V and 6 from J, leaving 10 bases between them. Looked up from germline, CDR1 is LNHDA and CDR2 is SQIVND (reference sequence). As DNA, the CDR3 is TGTGCCAGTTCCCAGGGAGCCGGGGAGCTGTTTTTT. Protein: CASSQGAGELFF.

This chain links TRBV4-1 with TRBJ2-3; 10 bases agree with TRBD2. V was pared by 3 bases and J by 5 bases, with 5 bases of the junction left unmatched. Germline V gene data show CDR1 as MGHRA and CDR2 as YSYEKL. The CDR3 has 15 amino acids. DNA for the CDR3: TGCGCCAGCAGCCACGCCAGCGGGGGGGTAGATACGCAGTATTTT. It translates to CASSHASGGVDTQYF.

The J gene is TRBJ2-2, the V gene TRBV12-3 or TRBV12-4; D is undetermined. Trimming left V 5 bases short and J 5 bases short, with 9 bases between. The CDR3 is 13 amino acids. The CDR3: CASSPLVTGELFF. As DNA, the CDR3 is TGTGCCAGCAGTCCACTTGTAACCGGGGAGCTGTTTTTT.

The chain joins TRBV5-5 to TRBJ2-1; unclear D gene. Looked up from germline, CDR1 is SGHKS and CDR2 is YYEKEE (reference sequence). The V gene lost 0 bases and the J gene lost 3 bases, with 4 bases spanning the gap. The CDR3 has 13 residues. The CDR3 region is CASSLGLYNEQFF. CDR3 DNA: TGTGCCAGCAGCTTGGGACTCTACAATGAGCAGTTCTTC.

The rearrangement links TRBV11-3 to TRBJ2-3, with TRBD2 matching 9 bases. The CDR3 consists of 13 residues. The germline CDR1 and CDR2 sequences are SGHNT and YENEEA. V shed 7 bases and J 6 bases; nucleotides not matched to a gene: 5. The CDR3 protein is CASKRGAGDTQYF. The CDR3 region has the DNA TGTGCCAGCAAGCGGGGGGCGGGGGATACGCAGTATTTT.

This chain joins TRBV2 and TRBJ2-3; D ambiguous. Germline CDR1 is SNHLY and CDR2 is FYNNEI. V lost 4 bases and J lost 1, with 12 bases in between. There are 15 residues in the CDR3. CDR3 nucleotide sequence: TGTGCCAGCAGTGCGTGGGTCGGAGGCACAGATACGCAGTATTTT. It yields the protein CASSAWVGGTDTQYF.

The chain is built from TRBV12-3 or TRBV12-4 and TRBJ2-2; 7 bases fit TRBD2. The CDR3 is 15 residues long. J gave up 6 bases and V 2 bases, and 6 bases lay outside the gene matches. In DNA, the CDR3 is TGTGCCAGCAGTTTAACCGGACTAGGTTCCGGGGAGCTGTTTTTT. Its protein product is CASSLTGLGSGELFF.

The chain is built from TRBV3-1 and TRBJ2-7; unclear D gene. CDR1 and CDR2 (germline): LGHDT, YNNKEL (reference sequence). The CDR3 covers 14 residues. Trimming took 1 base from V and 5 from J, leaving 12 bases between them. The CDR3 spells CASSQVAGANEQYF. DNA of the CDR3: TGTGCCAGCAGCCAAGTGGCTGGCGCCAACGAGCAGTACTTC.

The J gene is TRBJ2-3, the V gene TRBV29-1, with 8 positions matching TRBD2. The germline gives CDR1 SQVTM, CDR2 ANQGSEA. The CDR3 totals 14 residues. V was pared by 2 bases and J by 6 bases, with 7 bases of the junction left unmatched. DNA of the CDR3: TGCAGCGTTGAACTCGGCGGGGGGATGGATACGCAGTATTTT. Protein product: CSVELGGGMDTQYF.

This clonotype was detected a few times. This sequence joins TRBV14 and TRBJ2-5; a weak D match, TRBD1 (6 bases). With 0 bases removed from V and 1 base from J, the gap between germline ends came to 15 bases. The germline V gene encodes CDR1 SGHDN and CDR2 FVKESK. The CDR3 is 17 residues long. CDR3 sequence reads: CASSQDLINRAQETQYF. The DNA for the CDR3 is TGTGCCAGCAGCCAAGATCTCATAAACAGGGCCCAAGAGACCCAGTACTTC.

This clonotype was observed a few times. CDR3 nucleotide sequence: TGCGCCAGCAGCCAGTCTTTCGCGGGGGGGTCCTACGAGCAGTACTTC. It codes for CASSQSFAGGSYEQYF. The V and J genes are TRBV4-1 and TRBJ2-7; 9 nucleotides line up with TRBD2. The germline gives CDR1 MGHRA, CDR2 YSYEKL. J was trimmed by 1 base and V by 3 bases; bases with no gene match: 7. The CDR3 length is 16 residues.